This T cell receptor beta chain is from a study of cytomegalovirus exposure and HLA in healthy donors. General study points: According to a subsequent analysis, TCR clusters identified in the first cohort showed a tendency to co-occur across the 110 or so validation repertoires.

This CDR3 comprises 17 residues. Looked up from germline, CDR1 is KGHSH and CDR2 is LQKENI. Trimming took 6 bases from V and 3 from J; bases not matched to a gene: 14. TCRdb's table, derived via immunoSEQ multiplex PCR, lists solely in-frame clones and lacks some. The sample comprises over 120,000 clones, about 87% of which are singletons, and under 8% rests with the top ten. A note on this clone: Its matching antigen is unknown.

This chain links TRBV18 with TRBJ1-5; TRBD1 matches 7 bases. The receptor's source is a woman in her twenties or thirties in good health and CMV-seropositive. Sequencing used PBMCs. The CDR3 region is CASSHTAGGIDNQPQHF. Here the CDR3 DNA reads TGTGCCAGCTCCCACACGGCAGGGGGAATAGACAATCAGCCCCAGCATTTT.